Listed here is a single TCR beta chain. The sample comes from a study of blood T cell repertoires in COVID-19. Trimming pared 2 bases from V and 4 bases from J, leaving 11 bases between. This CDR3 is built from 14 residues. Germline V CDR1 and CDR2: SQVTM, ANQGSEA. Produced via immunoSEQ multiplex PCR; TCRdb's table is partial and in-frame only. The sample shows about half a million clones, 70% to 90% of them seen only once. The material sequenced was peripheral blood. The clonotype comes from a human donor in a cohort sampled during active COVID-19. This sequence joins TRBV29-1 and TRBJ2-2; a possible D gene is TRBD2 (5 bases). Written as DNA, the CDR3 is TGCAGCGTTGAACGAGGGCCCGGCACCGGGGAGCTGTTTTTT. It codes for CSVERGPGTGELFF.